Each of the 14 T cell receptor beta chains below was sequenced from the same sample in a study of T cell changes during pregnancy in multiple sclerosis. Sequenced by immunoSEQ multiplex PCR; TCRdb stores in-frame clones only, minus some. This sample has 90,000 or so clones, with approximately 95% found just once. This sample comprised peripheral blood, obtained after pregnancy. All receptors come from a female donor in good health, enrolled as a control in a pregnancy study.

The chain joins TRBV28 to TRBJ1-5; no firm D call. CDR3 size: 13 residues. Deletions cut 5 bases from V and 0 bases from J, with 5 bases between. Germline V gives CDR1 MDHEN, CDR2 SYDVKM. The CDR3 sequence: CASSRSSNQPQHF. CDR3 nucleotide sequence: TGTGCCAGCAGTAGGAGTAGCAATCAGCCCCAGCATTTT. Together with reference TRBV28 and TRBJ1-5, the CDR3 gives the full variable domain: DVKVTQSSRYLVKRTGEKVFLECVQDMDHENMFWYRQDPGLGLRLIYFSYDVKMKEKGDIPEGYSVSREKKERFSLILESASTNQTSMYLCASSRSSNQPQHFGDGTRLSIL.

V and J are TRBV27 and TRBJ2-5; D may correspond to TRBD1 or TRBD2 (5 bases each). TRBJ2-7 matches the DNA end more closely, so the J call is doubtful. The CDR3 spans 11 residues. Germline V lookup: CDR1 MNHEY, CDR2 SMNVEV (reference sequence). CDR3 in DNA: TGTGCCAGCAGTTTTGGGGGCGAGCAGTACTTC. Translation: CASSFGGEQYF.

The J gene is TRBJ2-7, the V gene TRBV5-1, with D perhaps matching TRBD2 (6 bases). The CDR3 is 15 residues long. Trimming removed 4 bases from V and 0 bases from J, with 14 bases in between. CDR1 is SGHRS, CDR2 YFSETQ, per germline. The CDR3 region is CASSPGTGSSYEQYF. In DNA, the CDR3 is TGCGCCAGCAGCCCGGGGACTGGGAGCTCCTACGAGCAGTACTTC.

The chain has TRBV11-2 and TRBJ2-3, with D possibly TRBD2 on 6 matching bases. The germline gives CDR1 SGHAT, CDR2 FQNNGV. There are 16 residues in the CDR3. Trimming removed 2 bases from V and 2 bases from J, with 14 bases in between. CDR3 DNA sequence: TGTGCCAGCAGCTTATATAGCGGAAGCCTCACAGATACGCAGTATTTT. It specifies CASSLYSGSLTDTQYF.

This chain joins TRBV15 and TRBJ2-1, with TRBD2 identical over 8 bases. The junction had 10 bases not matched to a gene; V was cut back by 3 bases and J by 3 bases. Per germline, CDR1 LNHNV and CDR2 YYDKDF (reference sequence). The CDR3 is 17 residues long. The CDR3 sequence is CATSSGGPGGLYNEQFF. The CDR3 DNA reads TGTGCCACCAGCAGCGGGGGCCCGGGAGGGCTCTACAATGAGCAGTTCTTC.

V usage is TRBV5-1 and J usage is TRBJ1-1; a weak D match, TRBD1 (5 bases). Germline lookup yields CDR1 SGHRS and CDR2 YFSETQ. V lost 0 bases and J lost 1, with 10 bases in between. The CDR3 is made up of 15 amino acids. The CDR3: CASSLEGHQNTEAFF. In DNA, the CDR3 is TGCGCCAGCAGCTTGGAAGGACACCAGAACACTGAAGCTTTCTTT.

The V gene is TRBV28, the J gene TRBJ2-5; tentatively, D is TRBD2 (5 bases). The CDR3 runs 12 residues. The V gene lost 7 bases and the J gene lost 7 bases, with 13 bases spanning the gap. Germline V gene data show CDR1 as MDHEN and CDR2 as SYDVKM. The CDR3 is CASNVRAGTQYF. As DNA, the CDR3 is TGTGCCAGCAATGTGAGGGCTGGGACCCAGTACTTC.

The V call is TRBV19, the J call TRBJ1-1; 10 nucleotides match TRBD1. The CDR3 length is 18 residues. The germline gives CDR1 LNHDA, CDR2 SQIVND (reference sequence). V shed 6 bases and J 1 base; nucleotides not matched to a gene: 14. This chain's CDR3 is CASRSTGGYPTSNTEAFF. CDR3 in DNA: TGTGCCAGTAGATCGACAGGGGGCTATCCTACCTCGAACACTGAAGCTTTCTTT.

V gene TRBV10-2 combines with J gene TRBJ2-7; 11 nucleotides agree with TRBD1. After removal of 9 bases from V and 7 bases from J, the junction contained 14 bases not matched to a gene. Germline CDR1 and CDR2: WSHSY and SAAADI. The CDR3 runs to 15 residues. Written as DNA, the CDR3 is TGCGCCAGTAACCAGGGGGGACAGGGGGTAGATGAGCAGTACTTC. Its translation: CASNQGGQGVDEQYF.

The chain joins TRBV5-1 to TRBJ2-2; D remains unclear. Germline-derived CDR1 and CDR2 are SGHRS and YFSETQ. V shed 2 bases and J shed 4 bases, with 6 bases lying between them. This CDR3 has 13 amino acids. The CDR3 DNA follows: TGCGCCAGCAGCTTTGGCGGCACCGGGGAGCTGTTTTTT. The encoded protein is CASSFGGTGELFF.

V is TRBV11-3 and J is TRBJ2-2; D is undetermined. The CDR3 length is 13 residues. Trimming took off 0 bases at V and 4 bases at J, with 3 bases between the two ends. The germline V gene encodes CDR1 SGHNT and CDR2 YENEEA. As DNA, the CDR3 is TGTGCCAGCAGCTTAGATAGCACCGGGGAGCTGTTTTTT. Encoded protein: CASSLDSTGELFF.

CDR3 sequence: CAILTSVTYEQYF. DNA for the CDR3: TGTGCCATCCTGACTAGCGTTACCTACGAGCAGTACTTC. This chain joins TRBV28 and TRBJ2-7; 8 bases are a match to TRBD2. The CDR3 covers 13 residues. J lost 2 bases, V lost 10 bases, and 7 bases had no gene match. Germline loops: CDR1 MDHEN, CDR2 SYDVKM.

V is TRBV19 and J is TRBJ2-3; D unresolved. The germline V gene has CDR1 LNHDA and CDR2 SQIVND (reference sequence). V dropped 3 bases and J dropped 6 bases, with 10 bases sitting between them. CDR3 size: 13 residues. The CDR3 reads CASSMGPRDTQYF. The DNA for the CDR3 is TGTGCCAGTAGTATGGGCCCTCGGGATACGCAGTATTTT.

The chain is built from TRBV6-5 and TRBJ2-7, with no clear D. This CDR3 comprises 15 residues. Trimming pared 0 bases from V and 6 bases from J, leaving 15 bases between. CDR1 and CDR2 from the germline V gene are MNHEY and SVGAGI. The CDR3 DNA is TGTGCCAGCAGTTACTCGGTCGGGTCAAACCTCGAGCAGTACTTC. Its translation is CASSYSVGSNLEQYF.